Shown below are 25 T cell receptor beta chains from a single sample sequenced in a study of shared clonotypes between healthy human individuals. TCRdb's copy holds only in-frame clones and misses some; the assay was immunoSEQ multiplex PCR. The table shows fewer than 1.6 million clones, with around 98.5% occurring only once. The sequencing sample was made of naive CD4+ T cells sorted from blood. Documented subset: CD45RA+ positively selected. The receptors derive from a man between 25 and 39 years old in good health.

This chain links TRBV19 with TRBJ2-2; weak D call: TRBD2 (5 bases). V dropped 2 bases and J dropped 6 bases, with 13 bases sitting between them. The germline V gene has CDR1 LNHDA and CDR2 SQIVND (reference sequence). The CDR3 extends over 15 amino acids. This chain's CDR3 is CASSILGSGPGELFF. The CDR3 bases are TGTGCCAGTAGTATATTGGGCAGCGGCCCCGGGGAGCTGTTTTTT.

This clone is a singleton in its sample. The chain couples TRBV6-5 to TRBJ2-7, with 8 positions matching TRBD1. V was pared by 6 bases and J by 3 bases, with 7 bases of the junction left unmatched. Germline CDR1 reads MNHEY; CDR2 reads SVGAGI. The length of the CDR3 is 14 residues. The CDR3 here is CASSRGQGIYEQYF. The CDR3 DNA reads TGTGCCAGCAGCCGCGGACAGGGTATCTACGAGCAGTACTTC.

The chain employs TRBV28 and TRBJ1-2; 9 bases match TRBD1. Germline V gives CDR1 MDHEN, CDR2 SYDVKM. This CDR3 region has 18 residues. Trimming cost V 5 bases and J 7 bases; bases outside gene matches: 20. CDR3 DNA: TGTGCCAGCAGTCCCCAACCGGGACAGGGTCTGTCCGGTGGTGGCTACACCTTC. Translation gives CASSPQPGQGLSGGGYTF.

The chain recombines TRBV14 with TRBJ2-7, with a tentative D call TRBD2 (6 bases). V dropped 4 bases and J dropped 4 bases, with 11 bases sitting between them. CDR3 length equals 13 residues. In germline, CDR1 is SGHDN, CDR2 FVKESK. The chain's CDR3 is CASSLWGGYEQYF. The CDR3 DNA sequence: TGTGCCAGCAGCCTCTGGGGAGGATACGAGCAGTACTTC.

The J gene is TRBJ2-2, the V gene TRBV9; D ambiguous. Trimming pared 0 bases from V and 5 bases from J, leaving 14 bases between. The germline V gene has CDR1 SGDLS and CDR2 YYNGEE. The CDR3 is made up of 16 amino acids. The CDR3 nucleotides read TGTGCCAGCAGCGTAGCCGTTGGCAGCGCAACCGGGGAGCTGTTTTTT. Amino acid sequence: CASSVAVGSATGELFF.

The V gene is TRBV21-1, the J gene TRBJ1-2; no DNA check was done on the table's D call, TRBD1. TRBV21-1 is a recognized pseudogene. The CDR3 runs to 16 residues. CDR3 protein: CASSKFPQGLDYGYTF. The CDR3 nucleotides are TGTGCCAGCAGCAAATTTCCCCAGGGGTTAGACTATGGCTACACCTTC.

The chain is built from TRBV5-4 and TRBJ1-2; D remains ambiguous. Germline values: CDR1 SGHNT, CDR2 YYREEE (reference sequence). V was shortened by 0 bases and J by 4 bases, with 10 bases between the two germline ends. The CDR3 runs to 14 residues. The CDR3 region is CASSLVGASYGYTF. The CDR3 coding sequence is TGTGCCAGCAGCTTGGTAGGTGCAAGCTATGGCTACACCTTC.

This rearrangement joins TRBV28 to TRBJ1-1; D is uncertain. Germline V lookup: CDR1 MDHEN, CDR2 SYDVKM. V lost 2 bases and J 6 bases, leaving 7 bases between the germline ends. The CDR3 covers 12 residues. DNA of the CDR3: TGTGCCAGCAGTTTAGGGCGGTCTGAAGCTTTCTTT. It translates to CASSLGRSEAFF.

The J gene is TRBJ2-1, the V gene TRBV5-1; 9 bases line up with TRBD2. V trimming: 1 base; J trimming: 4 bases; junction bases outside the gene matches: 6. The CDR3 extends over 16 amino acids. Germline V CDR1 and CDR2: SGHRS, YFSETQ. The chain's CDR3 is CASSLTRTSVYNEQFF. The CDR3 DNA reads TGCGCCAGCAGCTTGACCCGGACTAGCGTATACAATGAGCAGTTCTTC.

This sequence joins TRBV11-3 and TRBJ2-1; TRBD1 matches 7 bases. V lost 5 bases and J lost 8; bases outside the gene matches: 6. The germline CDR1 and CDR2 sequences are SGHNT and YENEEA. This CDR3 comprises 13 residues. CDR3 in DNA: TGTGCCAGCAGCGGGACAGTTGTCCATGAGCAGTTCTTC. This sequence encodes CASSGTVVHEQFF.

Note on this clone: Other DNA sequences in the sample encode the same CDR3. The rearrangement uses TRBV9 and TRBJ2-7; TRBD1 agrees at 11 bases. The J segment lost 3 bases and the V segment lost 2 bases, leaving 1 base of the junction unmatched. The germline gives CDR1 SGDLS, CDR2 YYNGEE. The CDR3 consists of 14 residues. CDR3 loop: CASSVGQGGYEQYF. CDR3 nucleotides: TGTGCCAGCAGCGTGGGACAGGGGGGCTACGAGCAGTACTTC.

J is TRBJ1-1 and V is TRBV4-2; TRBD1 agrees at 8 bases. Unmatched junction bases numbered 11, after V lost 3 bases and J lost 2 bases. Germline V gene sequence: CDR1 LGHNA, CDR2 YNFKEQ. The CDR3 covers 17 residues. In DNA form, the CDR3 reads TGTGCCAGCAGCCACCCTCAGGGGGCCTCGGGCAACACTGAAGCTTTCTTT. Translating it yields CASSHPQGASGNTEAFF.

The rearrangement links TRBV7-9 to TRBJ2-1; 16 bases are a match to TRBD2. Germline loops: CDR1 SEHNR, CDR2 FQNEAQ (reference sequence). The length of the CDR3 is 17 residues. The V segment lost 4 bases and the J segment 7 bases; nucleotides outside the gene matches: 7. The CDR3: CASSSGTSGRAGNEQFF. CDR3 sequence (DNA): TGTGCCAGCAGCTCCGGGACTAGCGGGAGGGCCGGGAATGAGCAGTTCTTC.

The V gene is TRBV19, the J gene TRBJ2-2, with TRBD1 matching 8 bases. Trimming cost V 5 bases and J 1 base; bases outside gene matches: 6. There are 16 residues in the CDR3. The germline CDR1 and CDR2 sequences are LNHDA and SQIVND (reference sequence). Written as DNA, the CDR3 is TGTGCCAGTAGTGTTAGGACAGGGAGGAACACCGGGGAGCTGTTTTTT. This encodes CASSVRTGRNTGELFF.

The rearrangement links TRBV7-2 to TRBJ2-1; TRBD1 matches at 7 bases. The germline gives CDR1 SGHTA, CDR2 FQGNSA. CDR3 size: 13 residues. V was pared by 6 bases and J by 7 bases, with 6 bases of the junction left unmatched. DNA of the CDR3: TGTGCCAGCAGGGAGACAGGGTTAAATGAGCAGTTCTTC. Amino acids: CASRETGLNEQFF.

The chain recombines TRBV9 with TRBJ2-7, with 10 bases fitting TRBD2. The CDR3 runs to 17 residues. CDR1 SGDLS and CDR2 YYNGEE come from the germline V gene. V lost 4 bases, J lost 4 bases, and 14 bases stayed unmatched. This CDR3 is CASSSWGQAGGPYEQYF. In DNA, the CDR3 is TGTGCCAGCAGCTCCTGGGGACAAGCGGGAGGGCCGTACGAGCAGTACTTC.

V gene TRBV6-6 combines with J gene TRBJ2-7, with D perhaps matching TRBD2 (10 bases). This CDR3 region has 15 residues. Trimming removed 6 bases from V and 1 base from J, with 16 bases in between. Germline-derived CDR1 and CDR2 are MNHNY and SVGAGI (reference sequence). CDR3 coding DNA: TGTGCCAGCAGGGACAGGGGACTAGCGTCCTACGAGCAGTACTTC. Protein product: CASRDRGLASYEQYF.

J is TRBJ2-3 and V is TRBV2, with a possible D match to TRBD2 (6 bases). In germline, CDR1 is SNHLY, CDR2 FYNNEI. The CDR3 runs 12 residues. Trimming cost V 6 bases and J 14 bases, with 18 bases left between them. CDR3: CASSSDGTPPYF. CDR3 coding DNA: TGTGCCAGCAGCTCCGACGGGACTCCTCCGTATTTT.

This clone was observed once. The chain joins TRBV5-1 to TRBJ2-7; TRBD1 is a possible D gene (6 bases). The CDR3 loop spans 16 amino acids. V was clipped by 0 bases and J by 3 bases, with 16 bases between them. CDR1 and CDR2 (germline): SGHRS, YFSETQ. CDR3 DNA: TGCGCCAGCAGCTTGGCCATGGACAGAGCCTTCTACGAGCAGTACTTC. Amino acid sequence: CASSLAMDRAFYEQYF. Together with reference TRBV5-1 and TRBJ2-7, the CDR3 gives the full variable domain: KAGVTQTPRYLIKTRGQQVTLSCSPISGHRSVSWYQQTPGQGLQFLFEYFSETQRNKGNFPGRFSGRQFSNSRSEMNVSTLELGDSALYLCASSLAMDRAFYEQYFGPGTRLTVT.

V and J are TRBV4-1 and TRBJ1-5; 8 bases line up with TRBD1. V gave up 1 base and J gave up 6 bases; unmatched junction bases: 8. Looked up from germline, CDR1 is MGHRA and CDR2 is YSYEKL. The CDR3 runs 16 residues. The CDR3 bases are TGCGCCAGCAGCCAAGTGGGCAGGGGGCGAGGTCAGCCCCAGCATTTT. Amino acid sequence: CASSQVGRGRGQPQHF.

The chain's CDR3 is CASSLGRVGEKLFF. The DNA for the CDR3 is TGTGCCAGCAGCTTGGGCAGGGTTGGTGAAAAACTGTTTTTT. The genes are TRBV5-6 and TRBJ1-4, with TRBD1 as a possible D gene (5 bases). The germline gives CDR1 SGHDT, CDR2 YYEEEE. The CDR3 has 14 amino acids. The V and J ends lost 0 bases and 7 bases respectively, with 10 bases between them. Complete variable domain (other parts from reference TRBV5-6 and TRBJ1-4): DAGVTQSPTHLIKTRGQQVTLRCSPKSGHDTVSWYQQALGQGPQFIFQYYEEEERQRGNFPDRFSGHQFPNYSSELNVNALLLGDSALYLCASSLGRVGEKLFFGSGTQLSVL.

A single count supports this clone. The gene calls are TRBV6-5 and TRBJ1-2; D possibly corresponds to TRBD1 (5 bases). Germline CDR1 is MNHEY and CDR2 is SVGAGI. With 5 bases removed from V and 1 base from J, the gap between germline ends came to 8 bases. The CDR3 contains 13 residues. The CDR3 nucleotides are TGTGCCAGCAGTAGGGACGTTAACTATGGCTACACCTTC. It is translated as CASSRDVNYGYTF.

The J gene is TRBJ2-3, the V gene TRBV2; D perhaps matches TRBD1 (5 bases). Trimming took off 3 bases at V and 0 bases at J, with 10 bases between the two ends. CDR3 length: 15 residues. Germline V gene data show CDR1 as SNHLY and CDR2 as FYNNEI. CDR3 nucleotides: TGTGCCAGCAGTGACAGGGCGTTGAGCACAGATACGCAGTATTTT. The encoded protein is CASSDRALSTDTQYF.

The chain has TRBV4-3 and TRBJ2-3, with D unclear. V shed 1 base and J shed 0 bases, with 8 bases lying between them. This CDR3 contains 15 residues. Germline V gene data show CDR1 as LGHNA and CDR2 as YSLEER. The CDR3 region is CASSQAVWSTDTQYF. The CDR3 DNA follows: TGCGCCAGCAGCCAAGCGGTTTGGAGCACAGATACGCAGTATTTT.

The CDR3, as DNA: TGCGCCAGCAGGGAATCACCAGGGAATACGCAGTATTTT. Translating gives CASRESPGNTQYF. The J gene is TRBJ2-3, the V gene TRBV10-1, with D perhaps matching TRBD1 (5 bases). Looked up from germline, CDR1 is WNHNN and CDR2 is SYGVQD (reference sequence). The V gene lost 6 bases and the J gene lost 7 bases, with 14 bases spanning the gap. CDR3 length: 13 amino acids.